This T cell receptor beta chain was captured in a study of blood T cell repertoires in COVID-19 (dated by TCRdb to the early 2020s). Background for the entire study: Samples covering the acute and convalescent phases of COVID-19 were provided by collaborators in the United States, Italy and Spain. The material from the prospective study consisted of cDNA or gDNA derived from T cells, B-cell-depleted T cells, or PBMCs. Subjects who had been exposed to COVID-19, were actively infected with it, or had recovered from it provided the deeply sampled blood TCRbeta repertoires that made up the dataset. The repertoires were made available in a free public database intended to serve as a resource for research on the immune response to SARS-CoV-2. The samples were drawn from two sources: the first 160 participants of the ongoing ImmuneRACE study, and some 1,300 subjects contributed by 6 global collaborators. The sample metadata nearly always contained a de-identified subject ID, COVID-19 status, age in years and sex. Where HLA class I and class II types were available, the types were taken from metadata supplied by the sample provider, not from assay-based typing.

Spanning cysteine to phenylalanine, the CDR3 consists of 16 amino acids. Only the CDR3 portion is preserved as DNA: 48 bases, with reading frame beginning at the first base. CDR1 and CDR2 (MDHEN, SYDVKM) derive from the germline V gene. The V end gives up 6 bases and the J end 4 bases, leaving 14 bases in the junction not matched to a gene. As for this clone: Its antigen remains undetermined. Within one base of it there is no much larger clone, and no base qualities were kept.

Participants in the prospective study were enrolled through a virtual design, were aged 18 to 89 years, and lived in approximately 24 United States geographic areas. In the prospective study, cohorts were assigned on the basis of participant-reported clinical history obtained from a screening survey and a study questionnaire. For ImmuneRACE Cohort 3, a participant was defined as recovered based on two consecutive negative NP/OP PCR tests, clearance by a healthcare professional, or resolution of symptoms. In the prospective study, whole blood, serum and a nasopharyngeal or oropharyngeal swab were collected from each participant by mobile phlebotomists. Additional blood draws and questionnaires over an approximately two-month period could optionally be provided by prospective study participants. Before DNA extraction, blood samples from the prospective study were shipped at room temperature or frozen.

Study-level results and caveats: How much clinical and demographic metadata was included differed by source and by participant, and the metadata was provided uncurated.

TCRbeta CDR3 regions were amplified from genomic DNA by means of the immunoSEQ Assay, a bias-controlled multiplex PCR. For the original study's pipeline: The number of nucleated cells in each sample was estimated from the amplification of reference gene primers within the assay. To quantify the absolute abundance of each unique TCRbeta CDR3 rearrangement, sequence reads were collapsed and filtered. For each sample, productive Simpson clonality was calculated by taking the square root of Simpson's diversity index across productive rearrangements. The table comes from immuneACCESS by way of TCRdb, which keeps in-frame sequences with V and J called. Part of the clones is missing from these tables; in studies checked, under half for an unresolved V gene and the rest for unknown reasons. V, J and clone size reflect that table, while D and trimming were determined from the DNA. This sample is represented by around 250,000 clones; around 89% of them were singletons. The top ten constitute 4.1% of the sample.

Sequencing used PBMCs or T cells enriched from blood (not recorded which). Rearrangement joined TRBV28 to TRBJ2-7; TRBD1 agrees with 8 junctional bases. This TCR was recovered from a woman in her thirties who had recovered from COVID-19. The CDR3 region: CASSTTSGTGLYEQYF. At the DNA level, the sequence is TGTGCCAGCAGCACTACCTCCGGGACAGGACTTTACGAGCAGTACTTC.